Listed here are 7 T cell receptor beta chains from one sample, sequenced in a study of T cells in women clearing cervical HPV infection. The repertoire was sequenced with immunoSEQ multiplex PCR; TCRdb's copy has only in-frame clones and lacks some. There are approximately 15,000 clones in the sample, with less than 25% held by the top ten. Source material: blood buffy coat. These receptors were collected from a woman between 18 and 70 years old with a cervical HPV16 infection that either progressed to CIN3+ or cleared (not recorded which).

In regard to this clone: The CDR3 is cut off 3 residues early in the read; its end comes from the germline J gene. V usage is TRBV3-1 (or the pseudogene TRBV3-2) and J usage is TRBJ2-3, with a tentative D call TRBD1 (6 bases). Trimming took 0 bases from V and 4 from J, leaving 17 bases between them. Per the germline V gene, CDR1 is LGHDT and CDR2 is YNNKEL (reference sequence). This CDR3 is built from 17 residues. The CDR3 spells CASSQEAGAMGADTQYF. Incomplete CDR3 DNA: TGTGCCAGCAGCCAAGAAGCAGGGGCGATGGGAGCAGATACG.

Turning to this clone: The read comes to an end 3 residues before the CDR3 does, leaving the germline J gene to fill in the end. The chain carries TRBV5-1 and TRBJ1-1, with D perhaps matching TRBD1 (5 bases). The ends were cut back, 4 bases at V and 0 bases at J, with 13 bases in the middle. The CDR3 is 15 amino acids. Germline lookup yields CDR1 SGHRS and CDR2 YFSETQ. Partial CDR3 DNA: TGCGCCAGCAGCCCCGCGGGGCGGTTGAACACTGAA. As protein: CASSPAGRLNTE. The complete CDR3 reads CASSPAGRLNTEAFF.

CDR3 bases read: TGTGCCAGCAGCGCAGGGTCTAATCAGCCC. Translating gives CASSAGSNQP. In full, the CDR3 is CASSAGSNQPQHF. This chain links TRBV7-8 with TRBJ1-5, with D possibly being TRBD1 (5 bases). The CDR3 end is not reached by the read, which stops 3 residues before it; the germline J gene fills it in. The CDR3 is 13 residues long. The V and J ends lost 5 bases and 4 bases respectively, with 9 bases between them. CDR1 is SGHVS and CDR2 is FQNEAQ in the germline V gene.

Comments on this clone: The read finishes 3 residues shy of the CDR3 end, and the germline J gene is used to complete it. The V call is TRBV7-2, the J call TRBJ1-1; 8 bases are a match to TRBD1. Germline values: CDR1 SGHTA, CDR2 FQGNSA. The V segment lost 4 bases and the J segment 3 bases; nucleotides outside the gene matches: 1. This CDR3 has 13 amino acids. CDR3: CASSSQGDTEAFF. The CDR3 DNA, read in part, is TGTGCCAGCAGCTCACAGGGGGACACTGAA.

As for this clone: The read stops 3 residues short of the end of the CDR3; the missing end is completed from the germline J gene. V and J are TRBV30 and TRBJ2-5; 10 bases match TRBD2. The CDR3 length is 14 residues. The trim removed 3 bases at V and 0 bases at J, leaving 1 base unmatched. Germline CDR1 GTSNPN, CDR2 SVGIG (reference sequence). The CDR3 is CAWRLAGNQETQYF. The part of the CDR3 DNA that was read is TGTGCCTGGAGACTAGCGGGGAACCAAGAGACC.

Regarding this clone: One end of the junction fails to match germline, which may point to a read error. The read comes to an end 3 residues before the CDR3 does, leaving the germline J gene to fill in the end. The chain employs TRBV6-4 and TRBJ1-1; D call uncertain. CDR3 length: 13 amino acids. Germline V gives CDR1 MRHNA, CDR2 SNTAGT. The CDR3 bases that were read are TGTGCCAGCGGTGAGAGTTTAGACACTGAA. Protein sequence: CASGESLDTE. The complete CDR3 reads CASGESLDTEAFF.

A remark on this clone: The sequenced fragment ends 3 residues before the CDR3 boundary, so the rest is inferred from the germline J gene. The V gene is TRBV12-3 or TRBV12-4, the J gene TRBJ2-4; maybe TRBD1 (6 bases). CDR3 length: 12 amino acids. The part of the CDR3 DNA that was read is TGTGCCAGCAGGGGGGCTGGAGAGACT. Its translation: CASRGAGET. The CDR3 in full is CASRGAGETQYF.